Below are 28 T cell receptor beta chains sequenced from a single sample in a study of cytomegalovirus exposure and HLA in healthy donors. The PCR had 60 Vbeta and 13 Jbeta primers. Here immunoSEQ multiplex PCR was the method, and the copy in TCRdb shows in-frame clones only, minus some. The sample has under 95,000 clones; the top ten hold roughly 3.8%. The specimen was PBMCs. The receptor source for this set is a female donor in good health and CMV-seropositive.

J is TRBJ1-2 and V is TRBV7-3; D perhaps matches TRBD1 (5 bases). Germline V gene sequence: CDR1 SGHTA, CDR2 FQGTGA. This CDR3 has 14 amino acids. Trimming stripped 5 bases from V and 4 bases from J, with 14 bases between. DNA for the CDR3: TGTGCCAGCAGCCCTTCCCAGGGTAGCTATGGCTACACCTTC. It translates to CASSPSQGSYGYTF.

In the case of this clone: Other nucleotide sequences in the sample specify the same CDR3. CDR3 in DNA: TGTGCCAGCAGTTATGGGGGCAGCTACGAGCAGTACTTC. It specifies CASSYGGSYEQYF. This chain links TRBV6-5 with TRBJ2-7; possibly TRBD1 for D (6 bases). This CDR3 is built from 13 residues. Trimming stripped 3 bases from V and 3 bases from J, with 9 bases between. Germline CDR1 MNHEY, CDR2 SVGAGI.

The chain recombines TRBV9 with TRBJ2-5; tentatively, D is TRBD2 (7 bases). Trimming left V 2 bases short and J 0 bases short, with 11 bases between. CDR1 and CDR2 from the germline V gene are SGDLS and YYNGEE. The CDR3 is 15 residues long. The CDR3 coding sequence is TGTGCCAGCAGCGTGGGCGGGGGCAACCAAGAGACCCAGTACTTC. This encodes CASSVGGGNQETQYF.

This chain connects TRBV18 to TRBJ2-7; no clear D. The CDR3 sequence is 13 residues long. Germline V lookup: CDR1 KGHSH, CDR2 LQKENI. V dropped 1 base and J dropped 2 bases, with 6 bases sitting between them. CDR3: CASSPQETYEQYF. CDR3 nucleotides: TGTGCCAGCTCACCACAGGAGACCTACGAGCAGTACTTC.

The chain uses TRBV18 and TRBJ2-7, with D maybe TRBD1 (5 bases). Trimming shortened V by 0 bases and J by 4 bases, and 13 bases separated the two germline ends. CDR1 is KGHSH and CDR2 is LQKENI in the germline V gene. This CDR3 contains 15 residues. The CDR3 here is CASSPPGKGAYEQYF. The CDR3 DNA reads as TGTGCCAGCTCACCACCGGGAAAAGGGGCTTACGAGCAGTACTTC.

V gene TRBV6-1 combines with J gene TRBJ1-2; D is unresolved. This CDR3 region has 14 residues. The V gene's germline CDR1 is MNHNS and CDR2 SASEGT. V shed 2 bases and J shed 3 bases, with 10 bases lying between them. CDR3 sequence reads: CASSESTSDYGYTF. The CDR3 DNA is TGTGCCAGCAGTGAATCTACGTCTGACTATGGCTACACCTTC.

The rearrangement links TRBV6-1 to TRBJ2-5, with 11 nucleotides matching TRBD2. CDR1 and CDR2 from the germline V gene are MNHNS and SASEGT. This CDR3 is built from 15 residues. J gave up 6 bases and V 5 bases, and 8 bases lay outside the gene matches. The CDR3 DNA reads TGTGCCAGCAGTATAGCGGGAGGGCCTGTGAAGACCCAGTACTTC. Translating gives CASSIAGGPVKTQYF.

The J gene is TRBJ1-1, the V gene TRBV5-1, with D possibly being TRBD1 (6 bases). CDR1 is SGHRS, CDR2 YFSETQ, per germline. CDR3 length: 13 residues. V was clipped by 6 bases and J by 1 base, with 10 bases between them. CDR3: CASKQGSNTEAFF. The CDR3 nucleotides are TGCGCCAGCAAACAGGGTTCGAACACTGAAGCTTTCTTT.

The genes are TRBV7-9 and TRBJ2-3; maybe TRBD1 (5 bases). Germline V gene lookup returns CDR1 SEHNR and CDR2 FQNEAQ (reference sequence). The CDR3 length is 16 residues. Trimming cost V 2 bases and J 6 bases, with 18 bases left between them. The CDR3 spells CASSLLAGQPGDTQYF. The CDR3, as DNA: TGTGCCAGCAGCTTACTTGCAGGACAACCCGGGGATACGCAGTATTTT.

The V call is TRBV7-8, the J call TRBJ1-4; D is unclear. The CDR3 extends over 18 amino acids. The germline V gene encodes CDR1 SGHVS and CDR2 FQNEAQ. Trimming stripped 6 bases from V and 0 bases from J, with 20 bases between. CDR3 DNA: TGTGCCAGCAGTCACCGGGTCCTCTCCAGATCAACTAATGAAAAACTGTTTTTT. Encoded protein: CASSHRVLSRSTNEKLFF.

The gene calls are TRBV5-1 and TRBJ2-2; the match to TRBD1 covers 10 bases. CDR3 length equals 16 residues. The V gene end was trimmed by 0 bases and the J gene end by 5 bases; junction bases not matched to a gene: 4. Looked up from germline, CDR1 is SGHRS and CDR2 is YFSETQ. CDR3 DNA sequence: TGCGCCAGCAGCTTGGTCGGACAGGGGGTAACCGGGGAGCTGTTTTTT. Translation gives CASSLVGQGVTGELFF.

The CDR3 sequence is CASSLVVAGTTDTQYF. DNA of the CDR3: TGTGCCAGCAGCTTAGTAGTAGCGGGGACCACAGATACGCAGTATTTT. The chain recombines TRBV7-6 with TRBJ2-3, with 8 bases identical to TRBD2. Trimming cost V 1 base and J 2 bases; bases outside gene matches: 5. From germline, CDR1 is SGHVS and CDR2 FNYEAQ. This CDR3 comprises 16 residues.

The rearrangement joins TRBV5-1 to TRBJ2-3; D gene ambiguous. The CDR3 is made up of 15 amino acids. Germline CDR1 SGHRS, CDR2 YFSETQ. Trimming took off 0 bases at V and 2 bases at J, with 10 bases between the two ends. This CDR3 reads CASSLGISNTDTQYF. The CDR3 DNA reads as TGCGCCAGCAGCTTGGGTATTAGCAACACAGATACGCAGTATTTT.

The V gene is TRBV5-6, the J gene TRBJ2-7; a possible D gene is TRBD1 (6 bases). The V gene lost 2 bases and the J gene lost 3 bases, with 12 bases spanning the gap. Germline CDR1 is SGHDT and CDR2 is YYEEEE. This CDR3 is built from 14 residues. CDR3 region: CASSFGQGRYEQYF. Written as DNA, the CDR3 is TGTGCCAGCAGCTTTGGGCAGGGGCGCTACGAGCAGTACTTC.

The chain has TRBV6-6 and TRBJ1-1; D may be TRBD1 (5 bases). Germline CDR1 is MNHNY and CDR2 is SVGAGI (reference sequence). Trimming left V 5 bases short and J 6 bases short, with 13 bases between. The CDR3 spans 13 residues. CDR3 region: CASSLSGGAEAFF. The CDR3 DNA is TGTGCCAGCAGTCTAAGCGGGGGGGCTGAAGCTTTCTTT.

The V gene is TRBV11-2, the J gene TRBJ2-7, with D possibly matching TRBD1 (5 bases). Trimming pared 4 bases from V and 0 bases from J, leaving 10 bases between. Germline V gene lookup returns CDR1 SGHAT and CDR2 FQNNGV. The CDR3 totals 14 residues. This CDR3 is CASSSTGLSYEQYF. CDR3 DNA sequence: TGTGCCAGCAGCTCCACAGGCCTCTCCTACGAGCAGTACTTC. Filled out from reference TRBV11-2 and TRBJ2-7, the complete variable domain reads EAGVAQSPRYKIIEKRQSVAFWCNPISGHATLYWYQQILGQGPKLLIQFQNNGVVDDSQLPKDRFSAERLKGVDSTLKIQPAKLEDSAVYLCASSSTGLSYEQYFGPGTRLTVT.

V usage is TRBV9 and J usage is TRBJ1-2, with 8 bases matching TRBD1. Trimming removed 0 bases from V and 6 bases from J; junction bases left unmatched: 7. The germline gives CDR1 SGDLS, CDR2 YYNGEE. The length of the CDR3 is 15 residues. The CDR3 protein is CASSVAGQGGDGYTF. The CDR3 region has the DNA TGTGCCAGCAGCGTAGCTGGACAGGGAGGAGATGGCTACACCTTC.

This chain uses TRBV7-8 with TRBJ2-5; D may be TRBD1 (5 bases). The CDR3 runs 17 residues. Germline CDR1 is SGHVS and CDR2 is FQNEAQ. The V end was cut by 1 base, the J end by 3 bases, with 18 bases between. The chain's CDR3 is CASSLGRPRVDKETQYF. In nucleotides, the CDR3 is TGTGCCAGCAGCTTAGGGCGGCCCAGGGTGGATAAAGAGACCCAGTACTTC.

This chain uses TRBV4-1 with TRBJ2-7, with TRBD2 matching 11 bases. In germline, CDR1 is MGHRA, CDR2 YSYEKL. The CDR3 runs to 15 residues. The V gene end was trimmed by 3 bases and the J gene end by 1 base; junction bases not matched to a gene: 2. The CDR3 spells CASSHSSGGSYEQYF. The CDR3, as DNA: TGCGCCAGCAGCCACTCTAGCGGGGGGTCCTACGAGCAGTACTTC.

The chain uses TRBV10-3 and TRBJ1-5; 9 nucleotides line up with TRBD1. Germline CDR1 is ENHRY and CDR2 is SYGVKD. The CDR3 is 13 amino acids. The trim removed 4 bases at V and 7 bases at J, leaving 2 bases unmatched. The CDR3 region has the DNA TGTGCCATCAGTGGACAGGGGGACCAGCCCCAGCATTTT. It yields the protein CAISGQGDQPQHF.

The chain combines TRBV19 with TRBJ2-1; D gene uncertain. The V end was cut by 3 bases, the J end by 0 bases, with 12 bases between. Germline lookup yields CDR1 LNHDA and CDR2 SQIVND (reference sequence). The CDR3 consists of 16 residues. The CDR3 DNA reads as TGTGCCAGTAGTATGTCCCTTCTGAGCTCCTACAATGAGCAGTTCTTC. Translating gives CASSMSLLSSYNEQFF.

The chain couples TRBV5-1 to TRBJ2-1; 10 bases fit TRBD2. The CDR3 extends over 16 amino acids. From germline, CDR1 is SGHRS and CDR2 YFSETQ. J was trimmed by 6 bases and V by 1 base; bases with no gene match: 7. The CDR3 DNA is TGCGCCAGCAGCTTGACGAGCGGGAGGGCCATCAATGAGCAGTTCTTC. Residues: CASSLTSGRAINEQFF.

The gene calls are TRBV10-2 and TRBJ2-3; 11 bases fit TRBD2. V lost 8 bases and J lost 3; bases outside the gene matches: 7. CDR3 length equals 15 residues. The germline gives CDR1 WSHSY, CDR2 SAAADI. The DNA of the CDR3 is TGCGCCAGCTCATATACTAGCGGGAGAACAGATACGCAGTATTTT. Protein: CASSYTSGRTDTQYF.

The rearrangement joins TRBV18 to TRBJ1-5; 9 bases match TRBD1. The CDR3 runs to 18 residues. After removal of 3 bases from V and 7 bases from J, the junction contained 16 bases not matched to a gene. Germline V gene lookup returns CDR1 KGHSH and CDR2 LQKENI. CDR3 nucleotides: TGTGCCAGCTCACCCGTCCCGGGACAGGGAACGGGAGGGCAGCCCCAGCATTTT. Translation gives CASSPVPGQGTGGQPQHF.

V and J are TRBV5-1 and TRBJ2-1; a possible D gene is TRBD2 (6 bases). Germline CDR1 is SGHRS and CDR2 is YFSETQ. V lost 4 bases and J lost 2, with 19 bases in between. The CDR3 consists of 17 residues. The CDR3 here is CASSRPLLAEPYNEQFF. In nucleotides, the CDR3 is TGCGCCAGCAGCCGCCCCCTGTTAGCGGAACCCTACAATGAGCAGTTCTTC.

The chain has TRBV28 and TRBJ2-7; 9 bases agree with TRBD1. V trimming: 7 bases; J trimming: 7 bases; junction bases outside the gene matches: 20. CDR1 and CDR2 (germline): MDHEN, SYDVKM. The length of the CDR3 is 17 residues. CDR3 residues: CASTSRPGTGFGGEQYF. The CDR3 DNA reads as TGTGCCAGCACGTCCCGTCCCGGGACAGGGTTCGGGGGGGAGCAGTACTTC.

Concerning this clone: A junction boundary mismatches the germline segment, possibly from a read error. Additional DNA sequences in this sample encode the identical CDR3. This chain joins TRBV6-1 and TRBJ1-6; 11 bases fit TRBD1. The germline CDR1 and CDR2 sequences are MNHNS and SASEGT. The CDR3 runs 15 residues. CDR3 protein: CASSLGQGANSPLHF. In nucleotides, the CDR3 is TGTGCCAGCTCTCTCGGACAGGGGGCGAATTCACCCCTACACTTT.

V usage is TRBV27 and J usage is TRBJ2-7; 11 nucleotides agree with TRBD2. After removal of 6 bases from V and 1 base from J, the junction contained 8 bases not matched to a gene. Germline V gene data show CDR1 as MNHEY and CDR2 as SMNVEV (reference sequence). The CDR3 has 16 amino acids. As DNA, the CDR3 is TGTGCCAGCAGCCATGATAGCGGGAGGGCATCCTACGAGCAGTACTTC. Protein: CASSHDSGRASYEQYF.